This T cell receptor beta chain came from a study of CD8 T cells in ankylosing spondylitis. Overall study findings and caveats: Relatively rare in peripheral blood, disease-linked clones were also CD8+.

TCRdb reprocessed the 5' RACE reads via MiXCR and lists one record per CDR3 protein. In the table there are 110,000 to 150,000 distinct CDR3 sequences, 8% to 9% of which are singletons. Germline V gene sequence: CDR1 SGHTA, CDR2 FQGNSA. After removal of 5 bases from V and 0 bases from J, the junction contained 3 bases not matched to a gene. CDR3 length: 16 amino acids. This clonotype was counted between two and nine times. Its antigen is undetermined. Sequencing input: synovial fluid, either unsorted or a sorted T cell fraction (not recorded which). The receptor's source is a male donor with ankylosing spondylitis. The genes are TRBV7-2 and TRBJ2-6, with TRBD2 identical over 8 bases. CDR3 DNA sequence: TGTGCCAGCAGCCGGGGGGGAAACTCTGGGGCCAACGTCCTGACTTTC. Translating gives CASSRGGNSGANVLTF.